This T cell receptor beta chain was profiled in a study of blood T cell repertoires in COVID-19. Study information: COVID-19 samples, acute and convalescent, were from the United States, Italy and Spain. PBMCs, B-cell-depleted T cells, or T cells provided the cDNA or gDNA that made up the material.

As originally analysed: The assay estimated nucleated cells by amplifying reference gene primers. Sequenced by immunoSEQ multiplex PCR; TCRdb stores in-frame clones only, minus some. V and J calls and clone size are those listed in that table; D and trimming were worked out from the DNA. The top ten hold around 2% of the sample, which has about 260,000 clones, approximately 84% seen once. Source material: peripheral blood. The clonotype comes from a woman older than 75 with acute or convalescent COVID-19.

Here the CDR3 reads CASSQNLAVDTQYF. CDR3 in DNA: TGCGCCAGCAGCCAAAATCTGGCGGTAGATACGCAGTATTTT. V usage is TRBV4-3 and J usage is TRBJ2-3; D is unresolved. The CDR3 covers 14 residues. The V and J ends lost 2 bases and 5 bases respectively, with 11 bases between them. Germline values: CDR1 LGHNA, CDR2 YSLEER.